This T cell receptor (beta chain) originates from a study of shared clonotypes between healthy human individuals. TCRdb's table, derived via immunoSEQ multiplex PCR, lists solely in-frame clones and lacks some. This table holds roughly 660,000 clones, 90% found once. The study, taken as a whole, reports: Compared with clonotypes that all four donors shared, non-shared clonotypes had lower generation probabilities.

To note about this clone: Antigen unknown.

CDR1 SGHTA and CDR2 FQGNSA come from the germline V gene. V lost 6 bases to trimming and J lost 8 bases, with 19 bases between them. The CDR3 totals 14 residues. V gene TRBV7-2 combines with J gene TRBJ1-2; D not certain. Sequencing was done on a sample of memory CD8+ T cells from PBMCs. Regarding subset: CD45RO+ cells pooled with CCR7-negative TemRA cells. This receptor was obtained from a man aged 18 to 30 in good health. Some clones in this sample may be carry-over from other donors' samples. The CDR3 loop reads CASSSHGRIGGYTF. Written as DNA, the CDR3 is TGTGCCAGCAGTTCTCATGGGAGAATTGGAGGCTACACCTTC.